The clone carrying this T cell receptor beta chain came up many times. Its specificity is not known. These data are taken from a study of T cells after yellow fever vaccination. Study-level points and caveats: A small share of clonotypes appeared in both CD4 and CD8 compartments.

By 5'RACE template switching, TCR cDNA was produced, with a universal primer site and UMIs added in the process. One entry per CDR3 protein results from TCRdb running MiXCR on the 5' RACE reads. The table shows hundreds of thousands of distinct CDR3 sequences, with about 5.2% occurring only once. The CDR3 contains 13 residues. Germline values: CDR1 DFQATT, CDR2 SNEGSKA (reference sequence). V trimming: 4 bases; J trimming: 5 bases; junction bases outside the gene matches: 2. The V gene is TRBV20-1, the J gene TRBJ1-5, with 10 nucleotides matching TRBD1. The input for sequencing was CD4+ T cells sorted from PBMCs, taken on the day of the yellow fever booster vaccination. The clonotype comes from a man between 18 and 35 years old who received the YFV17D yellow fever vaccine. The CDR3 nucleotides read TGCAGTGCTACTGGACAGGGGGATCAGCCCCAGCATTTT. Amino acids: CSATGQGDQPQHF.